This paragraph reports one TCR beta chain. The antigen remains undetermined. These data belong to a study of blood T cells in healthy people across ages. The second PCR ran about 6 to 12 cycles with a sample-barcoded 5' primer and J-beta primers. Each CDR3 protein gets one entry after TCRdb re-called the 5' RACE reads with MiXCR. Among 920,000 or so distinct CDR3 sequences listed, roughly 45% were seen once. The CDR3 runs 15 residues. Germline V gene sequence: CDR1 LGHDT, CDR2 YNNKEL (reference sequence). Study conclusions and caveats: Because donor CMV status was unknown, expanded clonotype changes were possibly confounded.

Sample: blood. The sequence was obtained from a woman in her sixties or seventies in good health. The V gene is TRBV3-1, the J gene TRBJ2-5; 7 bases are a match to TRBD1. The J call may be incorrect, as the DNA end agrees better with TRBJ2-7. CDR3 residues: CASSQDRDSRYEQYF. CDR3 in DNA: TGTGCCAGCAGCCAAGATCGGGACAGTCGCTACGAGCAGTACTTC.